This T cell receptor beta chain stems from a study of T-cell memory formation after mild COVID-19. Points from the study as a whole: Those CD4+ clones that contracted were mainly in CM and EM (CD8+ ones in EMRA). The study detected some responding clones in pre-infection memory, suggesting cross-reactive memory joined.

TCRdb re-called the 5' RACE reads with MiXCR, one entry per CDR3 protein. The sample has around 400,000 distinct CDR3 sequences; roughly 24% are singletons. This CDR3 comprises 14 residues. Looked up from germline, CDR1 is SQVTM and CDR2 is ANQGSEA. V was pared by 5 bases and J by 7 bases, with 8 bases of the junction left unmatched. In this sample, this clonotype turned up a few times. Its antigen is not known. The sequencing input was PBMCs or a T cell subset sorted from them (not recorded which). The V call is TRBV29-1, the J call TRBJ2-2, with 9 bases identical to TRBD1. This TCR was sampled from an adult woman who had mild COVID-19 (a few samples of this study predate the infection). Cell type and time point are not known. This CDR3 is CSVKGDRVYGELFF. The CDR3 DNA sequence: TGCAGCGTTAAGGGGGACAGGGTTTACGGGGAGCTGTTTTTT.